This passage covers 2 T cell receptor beta chains from one sample sequenced in a study of chemoradiotherapy in HPV16-positive cancers. This table comes from immunoSEQ multiplex PCR, and its TCRdb copy is limited to in-frame clones, with some not included. The table records 25,000 to 40,000 clones, about 88% of them present only once. This specimen was blood, taken from a patient who underwent chemoradiotherapy. These receptors were obtained from a human donor with HPV-associated anogenital cancer.

This clone was picked up a small number of times. This chain uses TRBV19 with TRBJ1-2; 7 nucleotides line up with TRBD1. Germline V lookup: CDR1 LNHDA, CDR2 SQIVND (reference sequence). The CDR3 contains 18 residues. Unmatched junction bases numbered 21, after V lost 10 bases and J lost 1 base. CDR3 sequence (DNA): TGTGCCACCCATGGCTCCCATATTCGGGGGACAGATAACTATGGCTACACCTTC. Translating it yields CATHGSHIRGTDNYGYTF.

The rearrangement uses TRBV18 and TRBJ1-2; D might be TRBD1 (6 bases). Germline V gene sequence: CDR1 KGHSH, CDR2 LQKENI. This CDR3 is built from 14 residues. V was cut by 6 bases and J by 6 bases, with 17 bases left in between. CDR3 loop: CASSPGGGKDGYTF. The CDR3 coding sequence is TGTGCCAGCTCTCCCGGGGGGGGCAAGGATGGCTACACCTTC.